This T cell receptor (beta chain) was observed in a study of blood T cell repertoires in COVID-19. Study-wide context: Nucleic acid was either cDNA or gDNA, and it came from T cells, B-cell-depleted T cells, or PBMCs.

This CDR3 spans 15 amino acids. From germline, CDR1 is SGHDT and CDR2 YYEEEE. V shed 5 bases and J 4 bases; nucleotides not matched to a gene: 9. Source study methods: Nucleated cell counts were estimated from reference gene primer amplification. Produced via immunoSEQ multiplex PCR; TCRdb's table is partial and in-frame only. V, J and clone size were drawn from that table, and D and trimming were deduced from the DNA. The sample contains approximately 69,000 clones, approximately 88% of which appear only once. The TCR comes from a man aged 45-60 years with acute or convalescent COVID-19. Sequenced: peripheral blood. The chain is built from TRBV5-6 and TRBJ1-2, with TRBD1 identical over 9 bases. Here the CDR3 DNA reads TGTGCCAGCAGGTGGGGACAGGGTAGTTCCTATGGCTACACCTTC. Translated, it gives CASRWGQGSSYGYTF.